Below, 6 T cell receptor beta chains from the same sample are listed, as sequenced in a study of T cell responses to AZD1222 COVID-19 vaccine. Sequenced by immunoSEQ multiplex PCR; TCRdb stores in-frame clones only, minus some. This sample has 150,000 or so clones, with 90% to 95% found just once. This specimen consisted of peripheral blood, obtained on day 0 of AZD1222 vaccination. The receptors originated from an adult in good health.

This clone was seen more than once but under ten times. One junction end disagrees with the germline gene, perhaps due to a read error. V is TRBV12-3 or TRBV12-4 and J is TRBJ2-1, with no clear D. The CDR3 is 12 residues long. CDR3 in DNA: TGTGCCAGCAGGTTAGGAATCGATGAGCAGTTCTTC. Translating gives CASRLGIDEQFF.

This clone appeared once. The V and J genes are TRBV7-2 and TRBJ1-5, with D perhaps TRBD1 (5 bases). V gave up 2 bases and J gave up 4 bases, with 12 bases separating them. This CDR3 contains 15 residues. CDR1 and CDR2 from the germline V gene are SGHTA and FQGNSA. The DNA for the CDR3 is TGTGCCAGCAGCTTATCCGGGACTATTAATCAGCCCCAGCATTTT. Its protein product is CASSLSGTINQPQHF.

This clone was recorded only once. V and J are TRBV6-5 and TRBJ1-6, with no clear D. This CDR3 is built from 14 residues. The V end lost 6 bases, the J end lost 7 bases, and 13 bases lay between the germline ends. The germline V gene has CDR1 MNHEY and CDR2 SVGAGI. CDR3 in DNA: TGTGCCAGCAGCCTAGTCAGGCAGAATTCACCCCTCCACTTT. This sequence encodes CASSLVRQNSPLHF.

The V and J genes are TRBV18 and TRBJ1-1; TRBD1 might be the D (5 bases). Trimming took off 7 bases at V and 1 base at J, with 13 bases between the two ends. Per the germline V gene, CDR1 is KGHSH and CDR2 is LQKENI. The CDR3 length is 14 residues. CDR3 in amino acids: CASYPGRGNTEAFF. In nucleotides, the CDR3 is TGTGCCAGCTATCCGGGACGAGGGAACACTGAAGCTTTCTTT.

CDR3: CASSLRPSSYNSPLHF. In DNA form, the CDR3 reads TGTGCCAGCAGTTTGAGGCCGAGCTCCTATAATTCACCCCTCCACTTT. This chain joins TRBV27 and TRBJ1-6; no definite D call. The V gene's germline CDR1 is MNHEY and CDR2 SMNVEV (reference sequence). The CDR3 is made up of 16 amino acids. V dropped 3 bases and J dropped 0 bases, with 9 bases sitting between them.

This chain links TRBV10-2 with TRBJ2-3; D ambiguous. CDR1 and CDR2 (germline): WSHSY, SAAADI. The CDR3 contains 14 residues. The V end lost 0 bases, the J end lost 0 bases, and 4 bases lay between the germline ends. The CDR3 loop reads CASSESASTDTQYF. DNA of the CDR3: TGCGCCAGCAGTGAGTCGGCTAGCACAGATACGCAGTATTTT.